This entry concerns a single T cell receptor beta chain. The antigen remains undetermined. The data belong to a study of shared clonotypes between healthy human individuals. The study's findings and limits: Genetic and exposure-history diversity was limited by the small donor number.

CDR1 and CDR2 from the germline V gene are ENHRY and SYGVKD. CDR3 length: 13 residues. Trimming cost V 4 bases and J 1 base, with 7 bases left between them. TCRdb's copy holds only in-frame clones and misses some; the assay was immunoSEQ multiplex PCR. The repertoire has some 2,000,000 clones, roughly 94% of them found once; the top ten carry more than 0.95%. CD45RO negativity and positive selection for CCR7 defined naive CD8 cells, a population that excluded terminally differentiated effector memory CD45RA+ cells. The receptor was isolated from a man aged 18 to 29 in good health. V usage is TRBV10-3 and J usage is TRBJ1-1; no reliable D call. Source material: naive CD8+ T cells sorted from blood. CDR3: CAISAKGNTEAFF. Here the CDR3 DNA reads TGTGCCATCAGTGCGAAGGGGAACACTGAAGCTTTCTTT.